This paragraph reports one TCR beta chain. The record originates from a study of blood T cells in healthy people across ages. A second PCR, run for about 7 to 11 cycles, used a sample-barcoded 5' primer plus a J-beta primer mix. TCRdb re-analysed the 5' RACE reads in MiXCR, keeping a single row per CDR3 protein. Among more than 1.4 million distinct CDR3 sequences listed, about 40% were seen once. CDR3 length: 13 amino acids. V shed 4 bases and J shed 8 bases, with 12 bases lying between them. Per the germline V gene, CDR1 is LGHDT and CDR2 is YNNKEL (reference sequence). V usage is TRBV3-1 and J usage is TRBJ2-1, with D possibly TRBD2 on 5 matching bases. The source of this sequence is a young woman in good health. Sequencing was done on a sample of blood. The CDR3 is CASSREGIDEQFF. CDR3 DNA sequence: TGTGCCAGCAGCCGCGAGGGTATAGATGAGCAGTTCTTC.